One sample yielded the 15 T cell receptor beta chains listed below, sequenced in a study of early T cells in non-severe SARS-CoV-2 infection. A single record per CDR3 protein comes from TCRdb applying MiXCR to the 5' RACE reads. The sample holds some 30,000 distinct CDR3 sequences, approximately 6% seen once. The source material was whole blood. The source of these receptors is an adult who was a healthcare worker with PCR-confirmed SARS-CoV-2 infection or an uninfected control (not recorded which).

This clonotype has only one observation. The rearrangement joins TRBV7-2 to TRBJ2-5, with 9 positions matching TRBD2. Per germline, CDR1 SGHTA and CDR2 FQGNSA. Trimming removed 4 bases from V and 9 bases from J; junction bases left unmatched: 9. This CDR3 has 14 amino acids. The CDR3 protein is CASSSTRASGAQYF. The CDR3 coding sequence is TGTGCCAGCAGCTCCACGAGGGCTAGCGGGGCCCAGTACTTC.

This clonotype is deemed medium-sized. In DNA, the CDR3 is TGTGCCAGCAGCCAAGAGCGTCTAGCGGGAGTAAATGAGCAGTTCTTC. This translates into CASSQERLAGVNEQFF. The chain joins TRBV3-1 to TRBJ2-1, with 10 positions matching TRBD2. The CDR3 runs 16 residues. V was clipped by 0 bases and J by 7 bases; unmatched bases: 6. The germline gives CDR1 LGHDT, CDR2 YNNKEL (reference sequence).

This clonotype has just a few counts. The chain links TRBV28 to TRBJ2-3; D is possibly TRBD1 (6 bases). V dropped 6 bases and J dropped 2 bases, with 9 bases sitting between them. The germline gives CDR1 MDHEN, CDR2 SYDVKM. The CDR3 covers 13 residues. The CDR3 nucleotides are TGTGCCAGCAGACAGGGCAACACAGATACGCAGTATTTT. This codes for CASRQGNTDTQYF.

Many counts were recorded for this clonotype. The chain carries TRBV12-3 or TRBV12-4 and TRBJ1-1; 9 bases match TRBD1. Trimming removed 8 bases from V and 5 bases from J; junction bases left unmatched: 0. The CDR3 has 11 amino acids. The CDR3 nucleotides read TGTGCCAGCGGACAGGGGACTGAAGCTTTCTTT. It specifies CASGQGTEAFF.

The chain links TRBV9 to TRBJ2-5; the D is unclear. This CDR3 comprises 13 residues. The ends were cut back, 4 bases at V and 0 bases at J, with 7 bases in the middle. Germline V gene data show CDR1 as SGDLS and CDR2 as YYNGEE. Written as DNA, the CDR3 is TGTGCCAGCAGCTTCCCAGACCAAGAGACCCAGTACTTC. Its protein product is CASSFPDQETQYF.

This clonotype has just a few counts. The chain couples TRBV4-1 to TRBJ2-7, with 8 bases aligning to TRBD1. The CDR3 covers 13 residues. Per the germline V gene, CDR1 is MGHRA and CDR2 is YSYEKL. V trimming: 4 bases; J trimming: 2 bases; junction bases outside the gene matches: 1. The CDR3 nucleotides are TGCGCCAGCAGCCCGGGACAGGCCTACGAGCAGTACTTC. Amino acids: CASSPGQAYEQYF.

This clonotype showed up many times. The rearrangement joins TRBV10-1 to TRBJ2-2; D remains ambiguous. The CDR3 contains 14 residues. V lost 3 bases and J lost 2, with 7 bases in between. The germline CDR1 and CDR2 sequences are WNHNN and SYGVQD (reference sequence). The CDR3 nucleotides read TGCGCCAGCAGTGATTGGCGAAACACCGGGGAGCTGTTTTTT. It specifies CASSDWRNTGELFF.

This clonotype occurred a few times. Here the CDR3 reads CASSQGSLVAGEQYF. The CDR3 DNA is TGCGCCAGCAGCCAAGGTTCATTGGTAGCGGGGGAGCAGTACTTC. This sequence joins TRBV4-1 and TRBJ2-7; 8 bases fit TRBD2. The CDR3 sequence is 15 residues long. V trimming: 1 base; J trimming: 7 bases; junction bases outside the gene matches: 9. Germline V CDR1 and CDR2: MGHRA, YSYEKL.

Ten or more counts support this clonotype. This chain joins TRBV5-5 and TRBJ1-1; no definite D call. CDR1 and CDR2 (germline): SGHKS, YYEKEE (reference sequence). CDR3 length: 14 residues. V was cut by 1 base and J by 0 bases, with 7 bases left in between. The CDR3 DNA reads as TGTGCCAGCAGCTTGCTTGGAATGAACACTGAAGCTTTCTTT. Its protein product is CASSLLGMNTEAFF.

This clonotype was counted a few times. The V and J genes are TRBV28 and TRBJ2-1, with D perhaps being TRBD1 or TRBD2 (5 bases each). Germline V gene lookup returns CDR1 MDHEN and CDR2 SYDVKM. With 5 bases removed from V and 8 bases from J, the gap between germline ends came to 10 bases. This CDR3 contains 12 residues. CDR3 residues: CASSQGPYEQFF. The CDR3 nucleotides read TGTGCCAGCAGTCAGGGACCTTATGAGCAGTTCTTC.

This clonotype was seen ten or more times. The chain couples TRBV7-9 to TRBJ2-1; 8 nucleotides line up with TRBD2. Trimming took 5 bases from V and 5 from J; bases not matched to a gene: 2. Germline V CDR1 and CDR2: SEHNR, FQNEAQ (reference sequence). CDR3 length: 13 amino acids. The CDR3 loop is CASSPGGDNEQFF. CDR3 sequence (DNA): TGTGCCAGCAGCCCCGGGGGGGACAATGAGCAGTTCTTC.

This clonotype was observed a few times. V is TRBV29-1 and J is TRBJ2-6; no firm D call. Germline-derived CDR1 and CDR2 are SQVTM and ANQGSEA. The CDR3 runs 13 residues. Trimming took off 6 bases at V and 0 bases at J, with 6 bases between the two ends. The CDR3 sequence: CSVARSGANVLTF. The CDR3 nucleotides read TGCAGCGTGGCGCGCTCTGGGGCCAACGTCCTGACTTTC.

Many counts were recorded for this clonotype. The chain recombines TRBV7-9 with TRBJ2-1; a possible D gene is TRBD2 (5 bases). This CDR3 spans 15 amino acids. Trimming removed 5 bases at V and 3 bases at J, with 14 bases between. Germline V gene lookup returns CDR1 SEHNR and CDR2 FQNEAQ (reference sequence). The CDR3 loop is CASSRNQRIYNEQFF. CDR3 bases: TGTGCCAGCAGCCGTAACCAGCGGATCTACAATGAGCAGTTCTTC.

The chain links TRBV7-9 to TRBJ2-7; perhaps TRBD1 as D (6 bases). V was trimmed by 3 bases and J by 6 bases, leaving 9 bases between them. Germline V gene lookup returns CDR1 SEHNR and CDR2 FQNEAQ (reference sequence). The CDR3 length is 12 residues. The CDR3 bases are TGTGCCAGCAGCTTTGAGACAGGCGAGCAGTACTTC. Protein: CASSFETGEQYF.

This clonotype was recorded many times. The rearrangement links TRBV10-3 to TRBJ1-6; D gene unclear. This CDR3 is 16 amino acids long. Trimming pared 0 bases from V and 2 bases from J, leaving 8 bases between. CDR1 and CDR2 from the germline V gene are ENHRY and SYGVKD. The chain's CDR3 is CAISESGRTYNSPLHF. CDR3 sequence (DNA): TGTGCCATCAGTGAGTCAGGCAGAACCTATAATTCACCCCTCCACTTT.